These 9 T cell receptor beta chains were sequenced from one sample in a study of blood T cell repertoires in COVID-19. Generated by immunoSEQ multiplex PCR, the TCRdb table keeps only in-frame clones and is missing some. The repertoire has 210,000 or so clones, about 84% of them found once; the top ten carry about 7%. The specimen was PBMCs or T cells enriched from blood (not recorded which). The receptor source for this set is a woman aged 35 to 49 with acute COVID-19.

The rearrangement uses TRBV5-1 and TRBJ2-5, with TRBD1 identical over 10 bases. The germline V gene encodes CDR1 SGHRS and CDR2 YFSETQ. The CDR3 has 15 residues. Unmatched junction bases numbered 7, after V lost 4 bases and J lost 4 bases. Written as DNA, the CDR3 is TGCGCCAGCAGCGCCCGGACAGGGGGAAGAGAGACCCAGTACTTC. Translation: CASSARTGGRETQYF.

This clone was recorded only once. This sequence joins TRBV9 and TRBJ1-5; no clear D gene. CDR3 length equals 13 residues. Germline V gene lookup returns CDR1 SGDLS and CDR2 YYNGEE. The germline V and J ends were trimmed by 2 bases and 7 bases, with 10 bases remaining between them. The CDR3 nucleotides read TGTGCCAGCAGCGTGAGAGGTGGGCAGCCCCAGCATTTT. Its translation: CASSVRGGQPQHF.

For the CDR3, the DNA is TGCAGCGTTGAAGAAGGGACAGGCCACGTCGGGCTGTTTTTT. As protein: CSVEEGTGHVGLFF. J is TRBJ1-4 and V is TRBV29-1; 8 bases match TRBD1. J lost 14 bases, V lost 0 bases, and 11 bases had no gene match. Germline V gene data show CDR1 as SQVTM and CDR2 as ANQGSEA. CDR3 length: 14 amino acids.

The chain employs TRBV30 and TRBJ1-6; D ambiguous. V gave up 3 bases and J gave up 6 bases, with 9 bases separating them. Germline CDR1 and CDR2: GTSNPN and SVGIG (reference sequence). The CDR3 sequence is 13 residues long. CDR3 DNA sequence: TGTGCCTGGAGCGGGAATCGTAATTCACCCCTCCACTTT. Residues: CAWSGNRNSPLHF.

The chain recombines TRBV19 with TRBJ2-7; 8 bases agree with TRBD1. CDR1 and CDR2 from the germline V gene are LNHDA and SQIVND (reference sequence). J gave up 5 bases and V 4 bases, and 7 bases lay outside the gene matches. This CDR3 is 14 amino acids long. The CDR3 DNA follows: TGTGCCAGTAGTACGACAGGGGCTAGCGACGAGCAGTACTTC. Amino acids: CASSTTGASDEQYF.

This clone occurred a few times. The rearrangement links TRBV24-1 to TRBJ2-3; 10 positions match TRBD1. This CDR3 contains 15 residues. The V gene end was trimmed by 3 bases and the J gene end by 5 bases; junction bases not matched to a gene: 4. Germline CDR1 is KGHDR and CDR2 is SFDVKD. The CDR3 DNA follows: TGTGCCACCAGTGATATCGGGACAGGGGAAGATACGCAGTATTTT. Amino acids: CATSDIGTGEDTQYF.

The V and J genes are TRBV5-6 and TRBJ2-5, with D possibly being TRBD2 (6 bases). The germline V and J ends were trimmed by 5 bases and 1 base, with 18 bases remaining between them. Germline V lookup: CDR1 SGHDT, CDR2 YYEEEE. CDR3 length: 16 residues. Here the CDR3 reads CASSFAPGLAQETQYF. Here the CDR3 DNA reads TGTGCCAGCAGTTTCGCACCGGGACTGGCCCAAGAGACCCAGTACTTC. Using reference TRBV5-6 and TRBJ2-5 for the parts outside the CDR3, the full variable domain is DAGVTQSPTHLIKTRGQQVTLRCSPKSGHDTVSWYQQALGQGPQFIFQYYEEEERQRGNFPDRFSGHQFPNYSSELNVNALLLGDSALYLCASSFAPGLAQETQYFGPGTRLLVL.

The gene calls are TRBV30 and TRBJ1-6, with D perhaps matching TRBD1 (5 bases). V lost 1 base, J lost 7 bases, and 11 bases lay in between. The CDR3 is made up of 14 amino acids. Per germline, CDR1 GTSNPN and CDR2 SVGIG (reference sequence). The CDR3 here is CAWSEGRTNSPLHF. The CDR3 DNA is TGTGCCTGGAGTGAGGGGCGGACCAATTCACCCCTCCACTTT.

The chain couples TRBV6-2 or TRBV6-3 to TRBJ1-5; no clear D gene. Germline values: CDR1 MNHEY, CDR2 SVGEGT. CDR3 size: 16 residues. The V gene lost 0 bases and the J gene lost 6 bases, with 15 bases spanning the gap. CDR3 protein: CASSYSQAEVSQPQHF. The CDR3 DNA reads TGTGCCAGCAGTTACTCCCAGGCCGAAGTTAGTCAGCCCCAGCATTTT.